A selection of T cell receptor beta chains follows, all from one sample in a study of blood T cells in healthy people across ages. TCRdb independently ran MiXCR on the 5' RACE reads; one entry per CDR3 protein. The repertoire holds approximately 940,000 distinct CDR3 sequences, with about 48% as singletons. Sequenced: blood. Source of these receptors: a man aged 30 to 39 in good health. Each CDR3 is given with its conserved first and last residue. A D gene is named only where the DNA matches it firmly. A row's size may be missing; if present it is once, few, many or a size class.

V	size	J	D	DNA	CDR3
TRBV4-3	few	TRBJ2-1	.	TGCGCCAGCAGCCAAGGGGGCAGGGCGGATGAGCAGTTCTTC	CASSQGGRADEQFF
TRBV3-1	.	TRBJ2-5	.	TGTGCCAGCAGCCCTCCCGTGACCCGAGAGACCCAGTACTTC	CASSPPVTRETQYF
TRBV27	many	TRBJ2-7	.	TGTGCCAGTAGTTCCGGGGGTTCCTACGAGCAGTACTTC	CASSSGGSYEQYF
TRBV18	.	TRBJ1-2	.	TGTGCCAGCTCACCACCGGGGAGCAGTTTAGACAACTATGGCTACACCTTC	CASSPPGSSLDNYGYTF
TRBV12-3/TRBV12-4	few	TRBJ2-1	.	TGTGCCAGCAGTTTCGGGTTTAGAGGGGTTGAGCAGTTCTTC	CASSFGFRGVEQFF
TRBV7-2	.	TRBJ1-6	.	TGTGCCAGCAGCTTAGGGGACGAGCGGGCACCCCTCCACTTT	CASSLGDERAPLHF
TRBV7-2	.	TRBJ2-1	TRBD2	TGTGCCAGCAGTTACAGGGGACTAGCGGGGGGTGAGCAGTTCTTC	CASSYRGLAGGEQFF
TRBV29-1	few	TRBJ1-4	TRBD1	TGCAGCGGCGCAGTACAGGGGCCCGGAGAAAAACTGTTTTTT	CSGAVQGPGEKLFF
TRBV5-6	few	TRBJ2-7	.	TGTGCCAGCAGCTTGGCCGGCGCAGTCATTTCCTACGAGCAGTACTTC	CASSLAGAVISYEQYF
TRBV29-1	.	TRBJ1-2	.	TGCAGCGTTGAGACGGGCTATGGCTACACCTTC	CSVETGYGYTF
TRBV9	.	TRBJ2-3	.	TGTGCCAGCAGCGTAGGATGGGGGGCGATCACAGATACGCAGTATTTT	CASSVGWGAITDTQYF
TRBV6-2/TRBV6-3	many	TRBJ2-5	TRBD2	TGTGCCAGCAGTCGTATTAGCGGGGAAACGAAGACCCAGTACTTC	CASSRISGETKTQYF
TRBV12-3/TRBV12-4	few	TRBJ2-3	TRBD1	TGTGCCAGCACCCGGACAGGGTATCGGGATACGCAGTATTTT	CASTRTGYRDTQYF
TRBV28	.	TRBJ2-3	TRBD2	TGTGCCAGCTCAGAGCGGGGGGGCGTAGATACGCAGTATTTT	CASSERGGVDTQYF
TRBV12-3/TRBV12-4	few	TRBJ1-2	TRBD1	TGTGCCAGCAGTTTACTTGGGACAGGGGACTATGGCTACACCTTC	CASSLLGTGDYGYTF
TRBV12-3/TRBV12-4	.	TRBJ1-1	.	TGTGCCAGCAGTTCGTACAGGGTGGAGTCTGAAGCTTTCTTT	CASSSYRVESEAFF
TRBV29-1	.	TRBJ2-7	TRBD1	TGCAGCGTCGACGGGACAGTCGAGCAGTACTTC	CSVDGTVEQYF
TRBV7-2	few	TRBJ2-3	TRBD2	TGTGCCAGCAGCTTACGGGCTAGCGGGGGGCGACGCACAGATACGCAGTATTTT	CASSLRASGGRRTDTQYF
TRBV14	.	TRBJ2-7	.	TGTGCCAGCAGCCCGTGGACAGAGTACGAGCAGTACTTC	CASSPWTEYEQYF
TRBV15	.	TRBJ2-7	.	TGTGCCACCAGCAGAGGAAGGGGTATCTACGAGCAGTACTTC	CATSRGRGIYEQYF
TRBV4-2	.	TRBJ2-7	TRBD2	TGTGCCAGCAGCCAAGGGACTAGCGGGATCTACGAGCAGTACTTC	CASSQGTSGIYEQYF
TRBV6-1	.	TRBJ2-5	TRBD1	TGTGCCAGCAGTGAGGGATCACCAGGGGGCAAGCAGTACTTC	CASSEGSPGGKQYF
TRBV5-6	.	TRBJ2-7	.	TGTGCCAGCAGCTTGGGTGTCGCGCGCTCCTACGAGCAGTACTTC	CASSLGVARSYEQYF
TRBV9	.	TRBJ1-2	.	TGTGCCAGCAGCGTAGCCGGGTATGGAGGCTACACCTTC	CASSVAGYGGYTF
TRBV24-1	few	TRBJ2-1	TRBD1	TGTGCCACCAGTGATTTGGGGACAGGGGGCTCTGATGAGCAGTTCTTC	CATSDLGTGGSDEQFF
TRBV6-1	few	TRBJ2-1	.	TGTGCCAGCAGTGAATCGGGTGTATTCTCCTACAATGAGCAGTTCTTC	CASSESGVFSYNEQFF
TRBV28	few	TRBJ2-7	.	TGTGCCAGCAGGCCACAGGGAAGCTCCTACGAGCAGTACTTC	CASRPQGSSYEQYF
TRBV2	.	TRBJ2-3	TRBD2	TGTGCCAGCAGCCGAAGAACAGGATTTAGCGGGACCTTAACAGATACGCAGTATTTT	CASSRRTGFSGTLTDTQYF
TRBV28	.	TRBJ1-5	.	TGTGCCAGCAGTTTGAAGGGGAGCAATCAGCCCCAGCATTTT	CASSLKGSNQPQHF
TRBV6-6	few	TRBJ2-5	TRBD1	TGTGCCAGCAGTTACTCGGCAGGGGGCCAAGAGACCCAGTACTTC	CASSYSAGGQETQYF
TRBV25-1	few	TRBJ1-2	.	TGTGCCAGCGCCATAGGAGGAGTCCAGGTAGATGGCTACACCTTC	CASAIGGVQVDGYTF
TRBV6-2/TRBV6-3	.	TRBJ1-2	TRBD1	TGTGCCAGCAGTACCGACCGGGACAGCTCTAACTATGGCTACACCTTC	CASSTDRDSSNYGYTF
TRBV4-1	.	TRBJ2-1	TRBD1	TGCGCCAGCAGCCACTGGGACAGGGGAGATGTCGATGAGCAGTTCTTC	CASSHWDRGDVDEQFF
TRBV3-1	many	TRBJ2-1	TRBD1	TGTGCCAGCACCTCCGATACAGGGGGCTCCTACAATGAGCAGTTCTTC	CASTSDTGGSYNEQFF
TRBV28	.	TRBJ2-6	.	TGTGCCAGCAGTTTTGAGCATTCAGGGGCCAACGTCCTGACTTTC	CASSFEHSGANVLTF
TRBV7-2	few	TRBJ1-2	.	TGTGCCAGCAGCTTAGTCCCCGGTGAAGGGTATGGCTACACCTTC	CASSLVPGEGYGYTF
TRBV7-9	.	TRBJ1-2	.	TGTGCCAGCAGCGAGGGACACGAGATCTATGGCTACACCTTC	CASSEGHEIYGYTF
TRBV20-1	.	TRBJ2-3	.	TGCAGTGCGGTACCTCTTAGCCCTCGCACAGATACGCAGTATTTT	CSAVPLSPRTDTQYF
TRBV10-3	.	TRBJ1-1	.	TGTGCCATCAGTCAGGGGAGCGGCACTGAAGCTTTCTTT	CAISQGSGTEAFF
TRBV9	few	TRBJ2-3	.	TGTGCCAGCAGCTCCGACAGGGGAGGGCCAGATACGCAGTATTTT	CASSSDRGGPDTQYF
TRBV4-1	.	TRBJ1-5	.	TGCGCCAGCAGCCAGGGGGACATGCACGATCAGCCCCAGCATTTT	CASSQGDMHDQPQHF
TRBV3-1	.	TRBJ1-6	.	TGTGCCAGCAGCCAAGACGTACAGTCTGTTTCACCCCTCCACTTT	CASSQDVQSVSPLHF
TRBV29-1	.	TRBJ2-1	TRBD1	TGCAGCGTTCGCGACAGGGCTGGCAATGAGCAGTTCTTC	CSVRDRAGNEQFF